This entry lists 32 T cell receptor beta chains sequenced from one sample in a study of blood T cell repertoires in COVID-19 (dated by TCRdb to about 2020). Library method: the immunoSEQ multiplex PCR assay. TCRdb re-hosts the immuneACCESS table, in-frame sequences only. Its copies lack some clones; in the studies checked, an unresolved V gene accounts for under half of them, and the cause for the rest is not known. Present in this sample are roughly 100,000 clones, around four fifths of which were seen just once. The top ten constitute 9.5% to 10% of the sample. The sequenced sample was peripheral blood. These receptors came from a man aged 55-75 years with active or convalescent COVID-19.

The chain is built from TRBV19 and TRBJ2-1; tentatively, D is TRBD1 (6 bases). From germline, CDR1 is LNHDA and CDR2 SQIVND (reference sequence). The germline V and J ends were trimmed by 3 bases and 0 bases, with 12 bases remaining between them. CDR3 length: 16 amino acids. CDR3 nucleotides: TGTGCCAGTAGTATTCGGACAGATAGCTCCTACAATGAGCAGTTCTTC. Its protein is CASSIRTDSSYNEQFF.

The chain combines TRBV7-2 with TRBJ1-1; possibly TRBD1 for D (6 bases). The CDR3 sequence is 17 residues long. Germline V gene sequence: CDR1 SGHTA, CDR2 FQGNSA. V lost 5 bases to trimming and J lost 0 bases, with 19 bases between them. This CDR3 is CASSPRTASRMNTEAFF. The DNA of the CDR3 is TGTGCCAGCAGCCCACGGACAGCCTCCCGCATGAACACTGAAGCTTTCTTT.

The gene calls are TRBV4-1 and TRBJ1-2; 7 bases match TRBD1. CDR1 and CDR2 from the germline V gene are MGHRA and YSYEKL. V dropped 2 bases and J dropped 4; count of bases not matched to a gene: 4. The CDR3 runs to 14 residues. The DNA for the CDR3 is TGCGCCAGCAGCCAAAACAGGGGTACCTATGGCTACACCTTC. Its protein product is CASSQNRGTYGYTF.

This clone was seen at least ten times. The genes are TRBV4-1 and TRBJ2-2; TRBD2 aligns across 9 bases. V lost 0 bases to trimming and J lost 5 bases; unmatched junction nucleotides: 10. The CDR3 has 18 residues. Germline values: CDR1 MGHRA, CDR2 YSYEKL. Written as DNA, the CDR3 is TGCGCCAGCAGCCAAGATCTTTTCGGACTAGCGTTTACCGGGGAGCTGTTTTTT. It translates to CASSQDLFGLAFTGELFF.

This clone was found a few times. The V call is TRBV5-4, the J call TRBJ1-1, with 8 bases lining up with TRBD1. V trimming: 4 bases; J trimming: 4 bases; junction bases outside the gene matches: 6. CDR3 length equals 14 residues. Germline assignment: CDR1 SGHNT and CDR2 YYREEE (reference sequence). CDR3 amino acids: CASSNGQGSTEAFF. CDR3 bases: TGTGCCAGCAGCAACGGACAGGGATCCACTGAAGCTTTCTTT.

This clone was found many times. The V gene is TRBV28, the J gene TRBJ1-2; 10 bases align to TRBD1. The CDR3 consists of 16 residues. In germline, CDR1 is MDHEN, CDR2 SYDVKM. V dropped 2 bases and J dropped 4; count of bases not matched to a gene: 7. In DNA form, the CDR3 reads TGTGCCAGCAGTTTAACCGGGACAGGGGACATCTATGGCTACACCTTC. Protein: CASSLTGTGDIYGYTF.

The CDR3 sequence: CASSSDRATYNEQFF. The CDR3 DNA reads as TGTGCCAGCAGCTCTGACAGGGCCACCTACAATGAGCAGTTCTTC. The J gene is TRBJ2-1, the V gene TRBV7-2; 7 bases are shared with TRBD1. Germline CDR1 SGHTA, CDR2 FQGNSA. V shed 4 bases, J shed 2 bases, and the junction held 5 bases outside the gene matches. The CDR3 totals 15 residues.

V is TRBV18 and J is TRBJ2-3; tentatively, D is TRBD2 (6 bases). Trimming took off 0 bases at V and 4 bases at J, with 17 bases between the two ends. The CDR3 length is 17 residues. CDR1 is KGHSH and CDR2 is LQKENI in the germline V gene. Written as DNA, the CDR3 is TGTGCCAGCTCACCACCTGGAGCGGGTCTAAGCGCAGATACGCAGTATTTT. Translation: CASSPPGAGLSADTQYF.

The gene calls are TRBV19 and TRBJ1-2, with D possibly being TRBD1 (5 bases). The CDR3 contains 13 residues. Germline V gene sequence: CDR1 LNHDA, CDR2 SQIVND (reference sequence). Trimming shortened V by 1 base and J by 6 bases, and 9 bases separated the two germline ends. The CDR3, as DNA: TGTGCCAGTAGTATAGCCAGGGTGGATGGCTACACCTTC. Its protein product is CASSIARVDGYTF.

This sequence joins TRBV6-1 and TRBJ2-1; 7 nucleotides match TRBD1. Germline V gives CDR1 MNHNS, CDR2 SASEGT. Trimming at V came to 6 bases and at J to 7 bases, leaving 9 bases not matched to a gene. The CDR3 totals 14 residues. The CDR3 sequence is CASSLQGTRNEQFF. The CDR3 bases are TGTGCCAGCAGCCTACAGGGGACCAGGAATGAGCAGTTCTTC.

The J gene is TRBJ2-5, the V gene TRBV6-2 or TRBV6-3; perhaps TRBD2 as D (6 bases). This CDR3 is built from 15 residues. Germline V gene sequence: CDR1 MNHEY, CDR2 SVGEGT. V dropped 4 bases and J dropped 1 base, with 13 bases sitting between them. CDR3 sequence: CASSLVGGPQETQYF. The CDR3 coding sequence is TGTGCCAGCAGTTTAGTGGGAGGCCCCCAAGAGACCCAGTACTTC.

Only one count was recorded for this clone. The V and J genes are TRBV11-2 and TRBJ2-1; 13 nucleotides match TRBD2. The V and J ends lost 1 base and 4 bases, in that order; junction bases with no gene match: 4. The CDR3 runs to 17 residues. Looked up from germline, CDR1 is SGHAT and CDR2 is FQNNGV. CDR3 in amino acids: CASSLGLLAGGYNEQFF. The DNA of the CDR3 is TGTGCCAGCAGCTTAGGATTACTAGCGGGAGGGTACAATGAGCAGTTCTTC.

The chain links TRBV19 to TRBJ1-5; D is possibly TRBD1 (5 bases). The CDR3 totals 15 residues. Germline V gives CDR1 LNHDA, CDR2 SQIVND (reference sequence). Trimming stripped 7 bases from V and 5 bases from J, with 18 bases between. The CDR3 is CASTSVGGVYQPQHF. The CDR3 region has the DNA TGTGCCAGTACTTCTGTCGGGGGAGTGTATCAGCCCCAGCATTTT.

V gene TRBV9 combines with J gene TRBJ2-5; a possible D gene is TRBD2 (5 bases). The germline V and J ends were trimmed by 4 bases and 4 bases, with 17 bases remaining between them. This CDR3 has 15 amino acids. From germline, CDR1 is SGDLS and CDR2 YYNGEE. The CDR3 bases are TGTGCCAGCAGCCCCCCCTCGGGCGGAGGAGAGACCCAGTACTTC. Its translation: CASSPPSGGGETQYF. The full variable domain, completed using reference TRBV9 and TRBJ2-5, is DSGVTQTPKHLITATGQRVTLRCSPRSGDLSVYWYQQSLDQGLQFLIQYYNGEERAKGNILERFSAQQFPDLHSELNLSSLELGDSALYFCASSPPSGGGETQYFGPGTRLLVL.

The rearrangement uses TRBV27 and TRBJ2-5, with D possibly being TRBD1 (6 bases). This CDR3 region has 14 residues. V was clipped by 5 bases and J by 0 bases, with 10 bases between them. From germline, CDR1 is MNHEY and CDR2 SMNVEV (reference sequence). CDR3 DNA: TGTGCCAGCAGTACCGACAGGAACCAAGAGACCCAGTACTTC. Translation gives CASSTDRNQETQYF.

This clone appeared once. The CDR3 protein is CASRHRGKETQYF. The DNA of the CDR3 is TGTGCCAGCAGACACAGGGGCAAAGAGACCCAGTACTTC. The chain combines TRBV28 with TRBJ2-5, with 7 nucleotides matching TRBD1. Looked up from germline, CDR1 is MDHEN and CDR2 is SYDVKM. J gave up 3 bases and V 6 bases, and 4 bases lay outside the gene matches. The CDR3 is 13 residues long.

The chain is built from TRBV19 and TRBJ1-4; possible D gene TRBD1, 5 bases. Per germline, CDR1 LNHDA and CDR2 SQIVND (reference sequence). Deletions cut 5 bases from V and 10 bases from J, with 17 bases between. The CDR3 is 14 amino acids. This CDR3 reads CASSSPGRGRKLFF. CDR3 DNA: TGTGCCAGTAGTTCTCCCGGAAGGGGCAGAAAACTGTTTTTT.

The V gene is TRBV7-2, the J gene TRBJ2-5; 7 bases fit TRBD2. CDR3 length equals 14 residues. V shed 0 bases, J shed 4 bases, and the junction held 2 bases outside the gene matches. Germline lookup yields CDR1 SGHTA and CDR2 FQGNSA. CDR3 coding DNA: TGTGCCAGCAGCTTAGCCGGGAGGCGAGAGACCCAGTACTTC. Its translation is CASSLAGRRETQYF.

The rearrangement links TRBV5-1 to TRBJ1-2; TRBD1 aligns across 7 bases. The trim removed 2 bases at V and 9 bases at J, leaving 10 bases unmatched. The CDR3 totals 14 residues. Per the germline V gene, CDR1 is SGHRS and CDR2 is YFSETQ. The CDR3 nucleotides read TGCGCCAGCAGCTTTTCGGACAGGTCTAGTAGCTACACCTTC. Translation: CASSFSDRSSSYTF.

CDR3 DNA: TGTGCCAGTAGCCCTTTCTCTAGCATCTCCTACGAGCAGTACTTC. Protein: CASSPFSSISYEQYF. The chain employs TRBV19 and TRBJ2-7; D might be TRBD2 (5 bases). The CDR3 is made up of 15 amino acids. Germline V CDR1 and CDR2: LNHDA, SQIVND (reference sequence). Trimming took 6 bases from V and 0 from J, leaving 15 bases between them.

This clone has just a few counts. The J gene is TRBJ2-1, the V gene TRBV7-2; TRBD2 aligns across 12 bases. The CDR3 totals 17 residues. Germline trimming cut 1 base from V and 7 bases from J; bases unmatched to any gene: 8. Germline V gives CDR1 SGHTA, CDR2 FQGNSA. CDR3 coding DNA: TGTGCCAGCAGCTTAGGGATGACTAGCGGGAGAACGAATGAGCAGTTCTTC. This translates into CASSLGMTSGRTNEQFF.

This clone has just a few counts. The V gene is TRBV9, the J gene TRBJ2-3, with D perhaps matching TRBD2 (5 bases). The V gene's germline CDR1 is SGDLS and CDR2 YYNGEE. Between the trimmed V and J ends, which lost 3 bases and 1 base, there was a span of 12 bases. There are 15 residues in the CDR3. The CDR3 sequence: CASSATGWRTDTQYF. CDR3 in DNA: TGTGCCAGCAGCGCTACGGGGTGGCGCACAGATACGCAGTATTTT.

The genes are TRBV15 and TRBJ2-1, with a tentative D call TRBD1 (6 bases). The CDR3 has 14 amino acids. V shed 2 bases and J shed 5 bases, with 10 bases lying between them. CDR1 LNHNV and CDR2 YYDKDF come from the germline V gene (reference sequence). CDR3 amino acids: CATSRTGIHNEQFF. The CDR3 DNA follows: TGTGCCACCAGCAGAACAGGGATACACAATGAGCAGTTCTTC. Filled out from reference TRBV15 and TRBJ2-1, the complete variable domain reads DAMVIQNPRYQVTQFGKPVTLSCSQTLNHNVMYWYQQKSSQAPKLLFHYYDKDFNNEADTPDNFQSRRPNTSFCFLDIRSPGLGDTAMYLCATSRTGIHNEQFFGPGTRLTVL.

The V gene is TRBV20-1, the J gene TRBJ2-5, with a possible D match to TRBD1 (5 bases). The V gene's germline CDR1 is DFQATT and CDR2 SNEGSKA (reference sequence). Deletions cut 3 bases from V and 1 base from J, with 15 bases between. The length of the CDR3 is 15 residues. The CDR3 loop is CSASRTPSGQETQYF. CDR3 sequence (DNA): TGCAGTGCTAGTAGGACACCCTCGGGCCAAGAGACCCAGTACTTC.

The genes are TRBV6-1 and TRBJ1-1; 11 bases are shared with TRBD1. The CDR3 extends over 16 amino acids. CDR1 MNHNS and CDR2 SASEGT come from the germline V gene. J gave up 3 bases and V 2 bases, and 5 bases lay outside the gene matches. CDR3 loop: CASSEKGQGVYTEAFF. In nucleotides, the CDR3 is TGTGCCAGCAGTGAAAAGGGACAGGGGGTCTACACTGAAGCTTTCTTT.

The chain has TRBV7-2 and TRBJ2-2; D possibly corresponds to TRBD1 (5 bases). Germline V gene data show CDR1 as SGHTA and CDR2 as FQGNSA. Trimming pared 0 bases from V and 0 bases from J, leaving 8 bases between. This CDR3 spans 16 amino acids. The CDR3 DNA reads TGTGCCAGCAGCTTAGCGCTGACAGCGAACACCGGGGAGCTGTTTTTT. Translated, it gives CASSLALTANTGELFF.

This chain uses TRBV3-1 (or the pseudogene TRBV3-2) with TRBJ1-6; D call uncertain. The CDR3 consists of 11 residues. Germline V gene lookup returns CDR1 LGHDT and CDR2 YNNKEL (reference sequence). With 1 base removed from V and 14 bases from J, the gap between germline ends came to 6 bases. The CDR3, as DNA: TGTGCCAGCAGCCAAGGGGCCTCCCTCCACTTT. This sequence encodes CASSQGASLHF.

This rearrangement joins TRBV11-2 to TRBJ2-3, with a tentative D call TRBD2 (6 bases). This CDR3 spans 19 amino acids. V lost 2 bases and J lost 0, with 21 bases in between. CDR1 and CDR2 (germline): SGHAT, FQNNGV. The CDR3 loop reads CASSLSGGTLHRSTDTQYF. CDR3 coding DNA: TGTGCCAGCAGCTTATCAGGAGGGACTCTCCATCGAAGCACAGATACGCAGTATTTT. Based on the CDR3 plus reference TRBV11-2 and TRBJ2-3, the full variable domain is EAGVAQSPRYKIIEKRQSVAFWCNPISGHATLYWYQQILGQGPKLLIQFQNNGVVDDSQLPKDRFSAERLKGVDSTLKIQPAKLEDSAVYLCASSLSGGTLHRSTDTQYFGPGTRLTVL.

This clone was detected a few times. V and J are TRBV5-1 and TRBJ2-5, with 10 bases identical to TRBD1. The CDR3 is 16 residues long. The J segment lost 7 bases and the V segment lost 0 bases, leaving 9 bases of the junction unmatched. Germline CDR1 SGHRS, CDR2 YFSETQ. This chain's CDR3 is CASSLADRGRRGTQYF. DNA for the CDR3: TGCGCCAGCAGCTTGGCTGACAGGGGGCGCCGGGGGACCCAGTACTTC.

This clone was counted once. This chain joins TRBV11-3 and TRBJ2-5; TRBD1 is a possible D gene (6 bases). Between the trimmed V and J ends, which lost 4 bases and 5 bases, there was a span of 14 bases. CDR3 length: 14 amino acids. Germline CDR1 and CDR2: SGHNT and YENEEA. The CDR3: CASSSRGHLETQYF. CDR3 sequence (DNA): TGTGCCAGCAGCTCAAGGGGACACCTGGAGACCCAGTACTTC.

The chain recombines TRBV28 with TRBJ2-5, with 16 bases identical to TRBD2. The germline V gene has CDR1 MDHEN and CDR2 SYDVKM. V trimming: 8 bases; J trimming: 2 bases; junction bases outside the gene matches: 5. This CDR3 spans 16 amino acids. CDR3 coding DNA: TGTGCCAGCGGGCCGGGACTAGCGGGAGGGCAAGAGACCCAGTACTTC. Translated, it gives CASGPGLAGGQETQYF.

V and J are TRBV5-8 and TRBJ2-7; TRBD1 might be the D (6 bases). Germline values: CDR1 SGHTS, CDR2 YDEGEE. V lost 0 bases to trimming and J lost 0 bases, with 13 bases between them. The CDR3 spans 16 residues. CDR3 protein: CASSLEGDEGSYEQYV. CDR3 nucleotide sequence: TGTGCCAGCAGCTTGGAGGGGGACGAGGGCTCCTACGAGCAGTACGTC.